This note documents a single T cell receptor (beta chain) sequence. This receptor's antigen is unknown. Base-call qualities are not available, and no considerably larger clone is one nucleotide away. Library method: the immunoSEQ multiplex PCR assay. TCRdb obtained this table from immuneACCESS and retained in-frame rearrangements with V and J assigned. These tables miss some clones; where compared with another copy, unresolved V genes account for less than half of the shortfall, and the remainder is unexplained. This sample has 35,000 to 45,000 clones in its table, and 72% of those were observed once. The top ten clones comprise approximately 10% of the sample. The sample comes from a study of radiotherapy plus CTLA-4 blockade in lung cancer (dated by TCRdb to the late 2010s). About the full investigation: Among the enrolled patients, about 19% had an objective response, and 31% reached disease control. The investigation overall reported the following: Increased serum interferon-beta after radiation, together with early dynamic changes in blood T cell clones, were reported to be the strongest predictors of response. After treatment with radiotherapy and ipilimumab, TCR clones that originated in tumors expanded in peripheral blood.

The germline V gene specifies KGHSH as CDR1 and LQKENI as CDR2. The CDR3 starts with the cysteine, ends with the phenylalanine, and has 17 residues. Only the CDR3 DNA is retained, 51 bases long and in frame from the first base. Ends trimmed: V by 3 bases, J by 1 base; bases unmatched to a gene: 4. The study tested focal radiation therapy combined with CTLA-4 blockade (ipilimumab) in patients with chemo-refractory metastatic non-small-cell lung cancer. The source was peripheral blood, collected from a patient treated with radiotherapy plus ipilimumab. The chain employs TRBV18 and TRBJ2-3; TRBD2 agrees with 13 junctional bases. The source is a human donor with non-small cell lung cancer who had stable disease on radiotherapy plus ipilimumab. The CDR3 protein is CASSPYGLAGGTDTQYF. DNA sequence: TGTGCCAGCTCACCCTACGGACTAGCGGGGGGCACAGATACGCAGTATTTT.